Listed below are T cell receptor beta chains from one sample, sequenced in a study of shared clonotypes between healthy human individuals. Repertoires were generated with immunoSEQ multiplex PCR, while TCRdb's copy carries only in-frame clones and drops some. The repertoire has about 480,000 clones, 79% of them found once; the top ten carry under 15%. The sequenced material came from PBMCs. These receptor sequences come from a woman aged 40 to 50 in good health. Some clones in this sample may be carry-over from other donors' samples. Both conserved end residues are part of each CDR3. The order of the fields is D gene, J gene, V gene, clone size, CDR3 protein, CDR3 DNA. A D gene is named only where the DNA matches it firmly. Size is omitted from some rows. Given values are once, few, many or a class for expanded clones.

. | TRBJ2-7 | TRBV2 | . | CASNADRDYEQYF | TGTGCCAGCAATGCCGACAGAGACTACGAGCAGTACTTC
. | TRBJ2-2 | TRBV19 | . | CASSIAQQGGELFF | TGTGCCAGTAGTATAGCTCAACAGGGAGGGGAGCTGTTTTTT
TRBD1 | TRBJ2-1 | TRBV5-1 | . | CASSLGQGSYNEQFF | TGCGCCAGCAGCCTGGGACAGGGCTCCTACAATGAGCAGTTCTTC
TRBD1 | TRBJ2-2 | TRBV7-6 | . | CASSSLTGWTGELFF | TGTGCCAGCAGCTCATTGACAGGGTGGACCGGGGAGCTGTTTTTT
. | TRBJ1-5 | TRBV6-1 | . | CASNGAGGVDQPQHF | TGTGCCAGCAATGGAGCGGGAGGGGTGGATCAGCCCCAGCATTTT
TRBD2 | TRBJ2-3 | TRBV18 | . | CASSRTTSGSYTQYF | TGTGCCAGCTCACGAACGACTAGCGGGAGTTATACGCAGTATTTT
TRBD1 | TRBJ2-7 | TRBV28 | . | CASRVGRTGSEQYF | TGTGCCAGCAGGGTAGGCCGGACAGGTAGTGAGCAGTACTTC
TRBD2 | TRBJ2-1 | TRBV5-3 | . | CARGQLAVSSYNEQFF | TGTGCCAGAGGCCAACTAGCGGTCAGCTCCTACAATGAGCAGTTCTTC
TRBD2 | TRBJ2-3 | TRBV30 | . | CAWSVLVAGGNTQYF | TGTGCCTGGAGTGTACTGGTAGCGGGAGGGAATACGCAGTATTTT
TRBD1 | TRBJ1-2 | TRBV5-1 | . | CASSLEGGSGYTF | TGCGCCAGCAGCTTGGAAGGGGGCTCAGGCTACACCTTC
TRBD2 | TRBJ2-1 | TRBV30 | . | CACSAGGSYNEQFF | TGTGCCTGTTCGGCGGGAGGGTCCTACAATGAGCAGTTCTTC
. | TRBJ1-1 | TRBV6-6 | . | CASGVPTEAFF | TGTGCCAGCGGGGTACCCACTGAAGCTTTCTTT
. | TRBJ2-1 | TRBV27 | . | CASTRDHPYNEQFF | TGTGCCAGCACGCGGGACCACCCGTACAATGAGCAGTTCTTC
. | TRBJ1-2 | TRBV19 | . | CASSRGATFYGYTF | TGTGCCAGTAGTCGGGGTGCGACCTTCTATGGCTACACCTTC
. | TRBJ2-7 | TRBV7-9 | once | CASSLGGPYEQYF | TGTGCCAGCAGCTTAGGGGGGCCCTACGAGCAGTACTTC
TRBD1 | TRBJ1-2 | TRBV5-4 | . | CASSLALDRVGYGYTF | TGTGCCAGCAGCTTGGCCCTCGACAGGGTGGGGTATGGCTACACCTTC
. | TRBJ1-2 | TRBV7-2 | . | CASSLEADNYGYTF | TGTGCCAGCAGCTTAGAGGCAGATAACTATGGCTACACCTTC
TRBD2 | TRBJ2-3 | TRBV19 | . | CASSPAGGPLPGTDTQYF | TGTGCCAGTAGTCCAGCGGGAGGGCCTCTTCCCGGCACAGATACGCAGTATTTT
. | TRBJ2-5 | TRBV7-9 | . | CASSRLVETQYF | TGTGCCAGCAGCCGACTCGTGGAGACCCAGTACTTC
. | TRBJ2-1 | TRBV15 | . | CATTPGRAYNEQFF | TGTGCCACCACTCCGGGGCGGGCCTACAATGAGCAGTTCTTC
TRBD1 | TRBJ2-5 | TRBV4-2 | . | CASSQVRSGTGGRETQYF | TGTGCCAGCAGCCAAGTTCGCTCCGGGACAGGGGGAAGGGAGACCCAGTACTTC
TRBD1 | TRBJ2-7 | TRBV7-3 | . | CASSERQGNYEQYF | TGTGCCAGCAGCGAAAGACAGGGGAACTACGAGCAGTACTTC
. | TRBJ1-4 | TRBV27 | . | CASSSWRVGFNEKLFF | TGTGCCAGCAGTTCCTGGCGCGTCGGGTTTAATGAAAAACTGTTTTTT
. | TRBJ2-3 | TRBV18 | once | CASSRGRSTDTQYF | TGTGCCAGCTCACGGGGACGTAGCACAGATACGCAGTATTTT
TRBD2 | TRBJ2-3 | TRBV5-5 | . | CASSSLAGGYTQYF | TGTGCCAGCAGCTCCCTAGCGGGAGGTTATACGCAGTATTTT
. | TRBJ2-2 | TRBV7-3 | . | CASSLTTRPTGELFF | TGTGCCAGCAGCTTAACGACTAGGCCGACCGGGGAGCTGTTTTTT
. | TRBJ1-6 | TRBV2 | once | CASSTELNSPLHF | TGTGCCAGCAGTACGGAGCTTAATTCACCCCTCCACTTT
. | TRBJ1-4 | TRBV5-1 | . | CASSLGFMGRTNEKLFF | TGCGCCAGCAGCTTGGGGTTTATGGGCAGGACTAATGAAAAACTGTTTTTT
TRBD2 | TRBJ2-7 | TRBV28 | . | CASSLSGLAREQYF | TGTGCCAGCAGTTTATCGGGACTAGCAAGGGAGCAGTACTTC
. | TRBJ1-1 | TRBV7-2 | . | CASSLPENTEAFF | TGTGCCAGCAGCTTACCGGAGAACACTGAAGCTTTCTTT
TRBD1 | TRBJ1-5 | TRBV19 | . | CASRRTGGGQPQHF | TGTGCCAGTAGACGGACAGGGGGCGGTCAGCCCCAGCATTTT
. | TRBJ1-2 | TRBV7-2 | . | CASSLSTGYGYTF | TGTGCCAGCAGCTTATCAACGGGGTATGGCTACACCTTC
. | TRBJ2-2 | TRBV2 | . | CASSEEGANTGELFF | TGTGCCAGCAGTGAAGAAGGGGCGAACACCGGGGAGCTGTTTTTT
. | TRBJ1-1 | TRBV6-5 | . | CASSSRLGGAEAFF | TGTGCCAGCAGTTCCCGATTGGGTGGGGCTGAAGCTTTCTTT
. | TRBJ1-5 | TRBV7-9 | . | CASSLERNQPQHF | TGTGCCAGCAGCTTAGAGCGCAATCAGCCCCAGCATTTT
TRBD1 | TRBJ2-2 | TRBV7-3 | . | CASSLSGQGGTGELFF | TGTGCCAGCAGCTTATCTGGACAGGGTGGCACCGGGGAGCTGTTTTTT
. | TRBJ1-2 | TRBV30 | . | CAWSVSGPYYGYTF | TGTGCCTGGAGTGTAAGCGGCCCTTACTATGGCTACACCTTC
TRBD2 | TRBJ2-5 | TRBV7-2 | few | CASSLASREATQYF | TGTGCCAGCAGCTTAGCGTCCCGGGAGGCGACCCAGTACTTC
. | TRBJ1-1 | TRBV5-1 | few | CASSVLGGSDTEAFF | TGCGCCAGCAGCGTTTTGGGGGGGTCTGACACTGAAGCTTTCTTT
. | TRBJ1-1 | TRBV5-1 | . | CASSLLAGGTEAFF | TGCGCCAGCAGCTTGTTGGCGGGGGGCACTGAAGCTTTCTTT
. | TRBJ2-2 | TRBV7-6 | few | CASSLNSANTGELFF | TGTGCCAGCAGCTTAAACTCGGCGAACACCGGGGAGCTGTTTTTT
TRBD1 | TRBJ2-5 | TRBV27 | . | CASSSPGQGGTQYF | TGTGCCAGCAGTTCTCCGGGACAGGGGGGGACCCAGTACTTC
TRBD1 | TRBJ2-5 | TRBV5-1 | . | CASSSGQGGLETQYF | TGCGCCAGCAGCTCGGGACAGGGGGGGTTGGAGACCCAGTACTTC
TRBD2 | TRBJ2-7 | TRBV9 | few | CASSAGTSSYEQYF | TGTGCCAGCAGCGCCGGGACTAGCTCCTACGAGCAGTACTTC
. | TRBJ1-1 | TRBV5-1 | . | CASSLLQGNTEAFF | TGCGCCAGCAGCTTGTTACAGGGGAACACTGAAGCTTTCTTT
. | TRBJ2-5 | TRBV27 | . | CASSSARGSFMPDGETQYF | TGTGCCAGCAGTTCCGCTAGGGGGTCCTTTATGCCCGATGGGGAGACCCAGTACTTC
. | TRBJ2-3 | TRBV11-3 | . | CASSHGALSTDTQYF | TGTGCCAGCAGCCACGGGGCGCTTAGCACAGATACGCAGTATTTT
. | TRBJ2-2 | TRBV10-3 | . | CAIKGHLTGELFF | TGTGCCATCAAGGGACACCTCACCGGGGAGCTGTTTTTT
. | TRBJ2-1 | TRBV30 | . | CAWGTRTSKFF | TGTGCCTGGGGGACAAGGACCAGCAAGTTCTTC
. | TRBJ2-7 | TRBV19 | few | CASSIDTTNYEQYF | TGTGCCAGTAGTATAGACACGACAAACTACGAGCAGTACTTC